One TCR beta chain is described in this entry. The antigen is not known. As handled by the study authors: Junction-only sequences produced by ImmunoSEQ had no quality scores, so filtering differed. Clones were sequenced by immunoSEQ multiplex PCR, and TCRdb holds only the in-frame ones, with some missing. Clonal size and the V and J genes are those of that table, whereas D and trimming came from the DNA. The data show 2 million or so clones, over 85% seen once. The data derive from a study of shared clonotypes between healthy human individuals. Whole-study context: In total, the donors were two women and a few men aged 18 to 49.

Regarding the study as a whole: Clonotype sharing among donors, it was expected, would be affected by sequencing depth. Sampling used blood alone; tissue repertoires probably differ.

The CDR3 covers 14 residues. Deletions cut 1 base from V and 2 bases from J, with 8 bases between. Germline V gene lookup returns CDR1 MNHNS and CDR2 SASEGT. The source is a man aged 18-30 years in good health. What was sequenced was naive CD4+ T cells sorted from blood. The sample's subset: CD45RA+ positively selected. The rearrangement uses TRBV6-1 and TRBJ1-2; D is uncertain. Here the CDR3 DNA reads TGTGCCAGCAGTGAAGGAACAGTAAACTATGGCTACACCTTC. As protein: CASSEGTVNYGYTF.